Sequencing of this TCR beta chain was carried out in a study of blood T cell repertoires in COVID-19. Study-wide context: Some COVID-19 samples were acute and others convalescent; all came from the United States, Italy and Spain. Sources were T cells, B-cell-depleted T cells, or PBMCs; the material itself was cDNA or gDNA.

The length of the CDR3 is 12 residues. Germline lookup yields CDR1 MDHEN and CDR2 SYDVKM. V was shortened by 4 bases and J by 2 bases, with 5 bases between the two germline ends. Sequenced by immunoSEQ multiplex PCR; TCRdb stores in-frame clones only, minus some. The sample contains about 64,000 clones, 84% of which appear only once. This TCR was sampled from a woman in her fifties or sixties with acute or convalescent COVID-19. The chain uses TRBV28 and TRBJ1-1, with no clear D. Input material: peripheral blood. As DNA, the CDR3 is TGTGCCAGCAGTTCGGTAAACACTGAAGCTTTCTTT. It is translated as CASSSVNTEAFF. Using reference TRBV28 and TRBJ1-1 for the parts outside the CDR3, the full variable domain is DVKVTQSSRYLVKRTGEKVFLECVQDMDHENMFWYRQDPGLGLRLIYFSYDVKMKEKGDIPEGYSVSREKKERFSLILESASTNQTSMYLCASSSVNTEAFFGQGTRLTVV.